A selection of T cell receptor beta chains follows, all from one sample in a study of blood T cell repertoires in COVID-19. The assay was immunoSEQ multiplex PCR, and TCRdb's table has in-frame clones only and misses some. Among about 83,000 clones, roughly 86% were seen once, and the ten largest hold 7.5% to 9.5%. Specimen: peripheral blood. These receptors came from a man aged 50-59 years with active COVID-19. Each CDR3 is given with its conserved first and last residue. A D gene is named only where the DNA matches it firmly. Size tells how often a clone was seen (once, few, many) or the class of an expanded clone, and some rows leave it out.

d_gene	v_gene	j_gene	abundance	CDR3aa	CDR3nt
TRBD1	TRBV4-3	TRBJ1-6	-	CASSQERQGPSNNSPLHF	TGCGCCAGCAGCCAAGAACGACAGGGTCCTTCGAACAATTCACCCCTCCACTTT
-	TRBV7-9	TRBJ2-1	-	CASSLIGGASGPFF	TGTGCCAGCAGCTTAATTGGGGGGGCTAGCGGCCCGTTCTTC
-	TRBV6-5	TRBJ2-5	-	CASSYRGMTQYETQYF	TGTGCCAGCAGTTACCGAGGGATGACCCAGTACGAGACCCAGTACTTC
TRBD1	TRBV6-2/TRBV6-3	TRBJ1-2	-	CASSYAGQGARRYGYTF	TGTGCCAGCAGTTACGCCGGACAGGGGGCGCGACGGTATGGCTACACCTTC
TRBD2	TRBV4-3	TRBJ2-1	-	CASSQESGGPSEQFF	TGCGCCAGCAGCCAAGAATCGGGAGGGCCCAGTGAGCAGTTCTTC
-	TRBV30	TRBJ1-1	-	CAWSVLTNTEAFF	TGTGCCTGGAGTGTACTCACGAACACTGAAGCTTTCTTT
-	TRBV7-2	TRBJ1-2	medium-sized	CALDPGDYGYTF	TGTGCCTTGGACCCCGGGGACTATGGCTACACCTTC
-	TRBV28	TRBJ1-2	-	CASRLAGSANYGYTF	TGTGCCAGCAGACTGGCGGGTTCAGCTAACTATGGCTACACCTTC
-	TRBV6-1	TRBJ1-4	-	CASSERYRDEKLFF	TGTGCCAGCAGTGAAAGGTACAGGGATGAAAAACTGTTTTTT
TRBD1	TRBV27	TRBJ2-5	-	CASSDRGQGETQYF	TGTGCCAGCAGCGACAGGGGGCAGGGGGAGACCCAGTACTTC
-	TRBV7-2	TRBJ1-1	-	CASSLDLGRGAFF	TGTGCCAGCAGCTTAGATCTCGGGCGGGGAGCTTTCTTT
-	TRBV5-1	TRBJ1-1	-	CASSASSGTNTEAFF	TGCGCCAGCAGCGCCAGCAGCGGGACGAACACTGAAGCTTTCTTT
-	TRBV7-9	TRBJ1-2	-	CASSPQGPWGNGYTF	TGTGCCAGCAGCCCACAGGGCCCTTGGGGCAATGGCTACACCTTC
-	TRBV6-2/TRBV6-3	TRBJ1-2	-	CASSPDIYGYTF	TGTGCCAGCAGCCCCGACATCTATGGCTACACCTTC
TRBD1	TRBV29-1	TRBJ2-1	-	CSVQGAPRGFNEQFF	TGCAGCGTTCAGGGGGCGCCCCGGGGGTTCAATGAGCAGTTCTTC
TRBD1	TRBV28	TRBJ2-5	-	CASSFAGQGQETQYF	TGTGCCAGCAGTTTCGCGGGACAGGGCCAAGAGACCCAGTACTTC
TRBD1	TRBV29-1	TRBJ2-7	-	CSVAGTASYEQYF	TGCAGCGTCGCCGGGACAGCCTCCTACGAGCAGTACTTC
-	TRBV4-3	TRBJ1-2	-	CASSQAAGNYGYTF	TGCGCCAGCAGCCAAGCCGCAGGTAACTATGGCTACACCTTC
-	TRBV19	TRBJ2-1	-	CASSIRGGNEQFF	TGTGCCAGTAGTATTAGGGGGGGCAATGAGCAGTTCTTC
-	TRBV6-5	TRBJ1-5	-	CASSRVNRGNQPQHF	TGTGCCAGCAGTCGAGTTAACAGGGGCAATCAGCCCCAGCATTTT
-	TRBV2	TRBJ2-7	-	CASSDRQRLGQYF	TGTGCCAGCAGTGATAGGCAAAGACTAGGGCAGTACTTC
-	TRBV2	TRBJ1-6	-	CASSVGDSPLHF	TGTGCCAGCAGTGTAGGGGATTCACCCCTCCACTTT
TRBD1	TRBV28	TRBJ2-7	-	CASSQTGGGYEQYF	TGTGCCAGCAGCCAGACAGGGGGCGGATACGAGCAGTACTTC
-	TRBV5-1	TRBJ1-2	-	CASSFREGQVNGYTF	TGCGCCAGCAGCTTCCGGGAGGGTCAGGTCAATGGCTACACCTTC
-	TRBV5-1	TRBJ2-7	-	CASSLGQPPYEQYF	TGCGCCAGCAGCTTGGGACAGCCACCTTACGAGCAGTACTTC
TRBD2	TRBV7-9	TRBJ2-1	-	CASSYSGWRTSGSYNEQFF	TGTGCCAGCAGCTATTCAGGGTGGAGGACTAGCGGATCATACAATGAGCAGTTCTTC
TRBD1	TRBV6-5	TRBJ2-4	-	CASSRDRGENIQYF	TGTGCCAGCAGCAGGGACAGGGGGGAAAACATTCAGTACTTC
-	TRBV12-3/TRBV12-4	TRBJ2-7	many	CASSLAMDSEQYF	TGTGCCAGCAGCTTAGCGATGGACAGCGAGCAGTACTTC
-	TRBV6-5	TRBJ2-5	-	CASSKTPTETQYF	TGTGCCAGCAGTAAGACTCCGACGGAGACCCAGTACTTC
-	TRBV28	TRBJ1-6	-	CASSKIQGGDSPLHF	TGTGCCAGCAGCAAAATCCAGGGTGGGGATTCACCCCTCCACTTT
TRBD1	TRBV6-5	TRBJ1-6	-	CASSYMGQGDSPLHF	TGTGCCAGCAGTTACATGGGACAGGGGGATTCACCCCTCCACTTT
TRBD2	TRBV5-4	TRBJ2-3	-	CASSSRRGGGAGTDTQYF	TGTGCCAGCAGCTCCAGACGGGGCGGGGGGGCTGGCACAGATACGCAGTATTTT
TRBD1	TRBV29-1	TRBJ1-1	once	CSVTKGQVSTEAFF	TGCAGCGTTACAAAGGGACAGGTCTCGACTGAAGCTTTCTTT
-	TRBV18	TRBJ1-1	-	CASSLTGRDTEAFF	TGTGCCAGCTCACTCACAGGGCGGGACACTGAAGCTTTCTTT
-	TRBV3-1/TRBV3-2	TRBJ1-5	-	CASSQSGSNQPQHF	TGTGCCAGCAGCCAATCAGGGAGCAATCAGCCCCAGCATTTT
-	TRBV18	TRBJ1-1	-	CASSPRRTGKNTEAFF	TGTGCCAGCTCACCGCGGCGTACAGGAAAGAACACTGAAGCTTTCTTT
TRBD2	TRBV19	TRBJ2-1	few	CASSLTSGRVNEQFF	TGTGCCAGTAGCCTAACTAGCGGGAGAGTTAATGAGCAGTTCTTC
TRBD2	TRBV18	TRBJ2-1	once	CASSPPWTSGGSNEQFF	TGTGCCAGCTCACCACCGTGGACTAGCGGGGGATCGAATGAGCAGTTCTTC
TRBD2	TRBV4-2	TRBJ2-7	-	CASSQDASGTGSYEQYF	TGTGCCAGCAGCCAAGACGCCAGCGGGACGGGGTCCTACGAGCAGTACTTC
TRBD1	TRBV7-8	TRBJ1-1	-	CASSATTGGIEAFF	TGTGCCAGCAGCGCGACCACAGGGGGGATTGAAGCTTTCTTT
-	TRBV10-1	TRBJ1-1	-	CASSESADSGAFF	TGCGCCAGCAGTGAGTCGGCGGACTCCGGGGCTTTCTTT
-	TRBV10-3	TRBJ1-1	-	CAISAGGGNTEAFF	TGTGCCATCAGTGCTGGGGGCGGGAACACTGAAGCTTTCTTT
TRBD1	TRBV28	TRBJ2-7	-	CASSMGDRTPLIGEQYF	TGTGCCAGCAGCATGGGGGACAGGACCCCTTTAATTGGGGAGCAGTACTTC
-	TRBV11-1	TRBJ1-1	-	CASSFRRAGNTEAFF	TGTGCCAGCAGCTTCCGGCGTGCGGGTAACACTGAAGCTTTCTTT